This TCR beta chain was obtained from a study of CD8 T cells in Susac syndrome. Whole-study results and caveats: The relatively small number of individuals in the TCR sequencing and HLA analysis was acknowledged by the study.

Healthy donors served as age- and sex-matched controls. TEMRA cells were enriched by FACS, while CD8+ and CD4+ T cells were obtained through a negative isolation that was performed magnetically. Note on this clonotype: The antigen is not known.

The RNA input was 0.5 to 1 ug, and it was reverse transcribed with random hexamers. TCRdb itself ran the immunoSEQ multiplex PCR reads through MiXCR, one entry per CDR3 protein. The sample has 150,000 to 200,000 distinct CDR3 sequences, approximately 96% seen once; the top ten hold roughly 0.15%. This TCR was sampled from a human donor in good health. The source material was CD4+ T cells from PBMCs.

The DNA for the CDR3 is TGTGCCTGGATGACAGTAGTTGGCTACACCTTC. Residues: CAWMTVVGYTF. V and J are TRBV30 and TRBJ1-2; D perhaps matches TRBD1 (5 bases). V was clipped by 4 bases and J by 7 bases, with 10 bases between them. This CDR3 contains 11 residues. CDR1 and CDR2 (germline): GTSNPN, SVGIG (reference sequence). Using reference TRBV30 and TRBJ1-2 for the parts outside the CDR3, the full variable domain is SQTIHQWPATLVQPVGSPLSLECTVEGTSNPNLYWYRQAAGRGLQLLFYSVGIGQISSEVPQNLSASRPQDRQFILSSKKLLLSDSGFYLCAWMTVVGYTFGSGTRLTVV.